This TCR beta chain originates from a study of early T cells in non-severe SARS-CoV-2 infection. Overall study: Bulk RNA isolated from unsorted whole blood underwent sequencing; chains were not paired.

With 5 bases clipped from V and 2 bases from J, the junction kept 3 bases outside the gene matches. The germline V gene has CDR1 SGHRS and CDR2 YFSETQ. The CDR3 is made up of 14 amino acids. The TCR library protocol attached unique molecular identifiers to the individual cDNA molecules. TCRdb processed the 5' RACE reads anew with MiXCR; each CDR3 protein has one entry. Found here are around 56,000 distinct CDR3 sequences, approximately 13% of them singletons; the top ten hold about a tenth. The receptor's source is an adult who was a healthcare worker with PCR-confirmed SARS-CoV-2 infection or an uninfected control (not recorded which). The chain recombines TRBV5-1 with TRBJ2-7, with 11 bases fitting TRBD1. The material sequenced was whole blood, taken at baseline. The CDR3 protein is CASRRTGGTYEQYF. The DNA of the CDR3 is TGCGCCAGCAGGAGGACAGGGGGCACCTACGAGCAGTACTTC.